The next 22 T cell receptor beta chains were all read from a single sample in a study of shared clonotypes between healthy human individuals. Sequencing used immunoSEQ multiplex PCR; TCRdb keeps in-frame clones, though not all of them. Here the sample spans about 1.5 million clones, 95% to 99% being singletons. The sequencing sample was made of naive CD4+ T cells sorted from blood. The subset is: CD45RA+ positively selected. The origin of the receptors is a man aged 25 to 40 in good health.

V usage is TRBV7-9 and J usage is TRBJ1-1; 10 bases are shared with TRBD1. Unmatched junction bases numbered 7, after V lost 4 bases and J lost 5 bases. In germline, CDR1 is SEHNR, CDR2 FQNEAQ (reference sequence). The CDR3 is 15 amino acids. The CDR3 DNA reads as TGTGCCAGCAGCTATCACCGGGACAGGGGTACTGAAGCTTTCTTT. Amino acid sequence: CASSYHRDRGTEAFF.

The chain combines TRBV7-2 with TRBJ2-7, with TRBD2 identical over 8 bases. The germline CDR1 and CDR2 sequences are SGHTA and FQGNSA. This CDR3 spans 17 amino acids. V lost 4 bases to trimming and J lost 5 bases; unmatched junction nucleotides: 16. CDR3 DNA: TGTGCCAGCAGCTCGTTGGTCGGGAGGGCCGTCGGAGACGAGCAGTACTTC. Amino acid sequence: CASSSLVGRAVGDEQYF.

The V and J genes are TRBV28 and TRBJ2-7; tentative D call: TRBD2 (5 bases). CDR1 is MDHEN, CDR2 SYDVKM, per germline. V was cut by 6 bases and J by 0 bases, with 18 bases left in between. The CDR3 is 16 residues long. The CDR3 loop reads CASRPLPGDSSYEQYF. The CDR3 bases are TGTGCCAGCAGACCCCTGCCCGGGGATAGCTCCTACGAGCAGTACTTC.

This clone has only one observation. V and J are TRBV7-9 and TRBJ1-4; tentative D call: TRBD1 (6 bases). With 3 bases removed from V and 13 bases from J, the gap between germline ends came to 24 bases. This CDR3 contains 16 residues. Per the germline V gene, CDR1 is SEHNR and CDR2 is FQNEAQ (reference sequence). The DNA for the CDR3 is TGTGCCAGCAGCTTCACAGGGAAGGGACCAGCCTACGGACTGTTTTTT. This sequence encodes CASSFTGKGPAYGLFF.

V and J are TRBV5-1 and TRBJ2-1; 14 nucleotides match TRBD2. V was clipped by 3 bases and J by 7 bases; unmatched bases: 6. From germline, CDR1 is SGHRS and CDR2 YFSETQ. CDR3 length: 16 residues. The CDR3 nucleotides are TGCGCCAGCAGCTGGGGACTAGCGGGAGTGGGAAATGAGCAGTTCTTC. Translating it yields CASSWGLAGVGNEQFF.

The rearrangement links TRBV27 to TRBJ2-5; D may correspond to TRBD1 or TRBD2 (6 bases each). Germline CDR1 is MNHEY and CDR2 is SMNVEV (reference sequence). V lost 4 bases and J lost 9, with 15 bases in between. This CDR3 contains 13 residues. CDR3 protein: CASSYGTWGAQYF. CDR3 coding DNA: TGTGCCAGCAGTTACGGGACATGGGGGGCCCAGTACTTC.

The genes are TRBV5-1 and TRBJ1-1, with TRBD1 as a possible D gene (5 bases). This CDR3 comprises 17 residues. The germline CDR1 and CDR2 sequences are SGHRS and YFSETQ. V shed 0 bases and J shed 4 bases, with 19 bases lying between them. The CDR3: CASSLAGLRAGGTEAFF. CDR3 in DNA: TGCGCCAGCAGCTTGGCGGGACTCCGGGCGGGCGGCACTGAAGCTTTCTTT.

The CDR3 DNA reads TGTGCCAGCACGGAGGCAATGAACACTGAAGCTTTCTTT. It encodes CASTEAMNTEAFF. The chain links TRBV28 to TRBJ1-1; no clear D gene. CDR3 length: 13 residues. Trimming removed 7 bases at V and 0 bases at J, with 9 bases between. CDR1 and CDR2 from the germline V gene are MDHEN and SYDVKM.

In regard to this clone: The same CDR3 can be traced to other DNA sequences in this sample. V gene TRBV5-1 combines with J gene TRBJ2-5, with 11 positions matching TRBD2. Germline assignment: CDR1 SGHRS and CDR2 YFSETQ. J gave up 1 base and V 0 bases, and 2 bases lay outside the gene matches. The CDR3 spans 16 residues. In nucleotides, the CDR3 is TGCGCCAGCAGCTTGGGACTAGCGGGAATCCAAGAGACCCAGTACTTC. Protein: CASSLGLAGIQETQYF.

The gene calls are TRBV19 and TRBJ1-5; 11 bases agree with TRBD1. V dropped 5 bases and J dropped 2; count of bases not matched to a gene: 8. The CDR3 loop spans 17 amino acids. Per germline, CDR1 LNHDA and CDR2 SQIVND (reference sequence). As DNA, the CDR3 is TGTGCCAGTAGTGGAGGGACAGGGGGGGGAGGCAATCAGCCCCAGCATTTT. This encodes CASSGGTGGGGNQPQHF. Full variable domain (outside the CDR3, taken from reference TRBV19 and TRBJ1-5): DGGITQSPKYLFRKEGQNVTLSCEQNLNHDAMYWYRQDPGQGLRLIYYSQIVNDFQKGDIAEGYSVSREKKESFPLTVTSAQKNPTAFYLCASSGGTGGGGNQPQHFGDGTRLSIL.

The chain is built from TRBV5-3 and TRBJ2-5; a possible D gene is TRBD1 (5 bases). TRBV5-3 is flagged as an ORF with uncertain function. This CDR3 is 10 amino acids long. Trimming pared 5 bases from V and 9 bases from J, leaving 8 bases between. The CDR3, as DNA: TGTGCCAGAAGGGACAAGGCCCAGTACTTC. Its protein is CARRDKAQYF.

The chain employs TRBV12-5 and TRBJ1-2; a weak D match, TRBD1 (5 bases). The CDR3 loop spans 15 amino acids. Germline values: CDR1 LGHNT, CDR2 FRNRAP. Trimming removed 3 bases at V and 0 bases at J, with 11 bases between. The chain's CDR3 is CASGLVRGSNYGYTF. CDR3 DNA: TGTGCTAGTGGTTTAGTGAGGGGTTCTAACTATGGCTACACCTTC.

The CDR3 DNA is TGTGCCTGGGCTGGACAGCGGTTGGGGGAGCAGTACTTC. Translated: CAWAGQRLGEQYF. V gene TRBV30 combines with J gene TRBJ2-7; possibly TRBD1 for D (6 bases). CDR3 length: 13 amino acids. CDR1 and CDR2 (germline): GTSNPN, SVGIG (reference sequence). Trimming removed 5 bases at V and 7 bases at J, with 18 bases between.

In this sample, this clone turned up once. The V call is TRBV6-5, the J call TRBJ2-7; TRBD2 is a possible D gene (6 bases). Between the trimmed V and J ends, which lost 0 bases and 3 bases, there was a span of 6 bases. Germline V gives CDR1 MNHEY, CDR2 SVGAGI. The CDR3 is 13 amino acids. CDR3 in DNA: TGTGCCAGCAGTTACTCGGAGGGCTACGAGCAGTACTTC. Encoded protein: CASSYSEGYEQYF.

The CDR3: CASSAYSGGKETQYF. As DNA, the CDR3 is TGTGCCAGCAGCGCCTACTCAGGGGGGAAAGAGACCCAGTACTTC. This chain connects TRBV9 to TRBJ2-5, with a weak D call TRBD1 (7 bases). From germline, CDR1 is SGDLS and CDR2 YYNGEE. V dropped 3 bases and J dropped 3 bases, with 15 bases sitting between them. The CDR3 contains 15 residues.

A single count supports this clone. The chain recombines TRBV7-6 with TRBJ1-4; D is uncertain. CDR1 and CDR2 (germline): SGHVS, FNYEAQ. V lost 6 bases and J lost 6, with 11 bases in between. The CDR3 length is 13 residues. CDR3 protein: CASRQAVYEKLFF. The CDR3 DNA follows: TGTGCCAGCAGGCAGGCGGTGTATGAAAAACTGTTTTTT.

This clone is a singleton in its sample. The chain uses TRBV14 and TRBJ1-2; tentatively, D is TRBD1 (5 bases). In germline, CDR1 is SGHDN, CDR2 FVKESK. The CDR3 has 14 amino acids. Trimming shortened V by 0 bases and J by 6 bases, and 11 bases separated the two germline ends. In nucleotides, the CDR3 is TGTGCCAGCAGCCAAGAGCCCCAGGGTCATGGCTACACCTTC. Amino acid sequence: CASSQEPQGHGYTF.

The rearrangement uses TRBV9 and TRBJ2-3, with unresolved D. V dropped 0 bases and J dropped 0 bases, with 8 bases sitting between them. There are 15 residues in the CDR3. Germline V gene sequence: CDR1 SGDLS, CDR2 YYNGEE. The CDR3 region has the DNA TGTGCCAGCAGCGTAGAAGCCTTTAGCACAGATACGCAGTATTTT. Translating gives CASSVEAFSTDTQYF.

J is TRBJ2-7 and V is TRBV5-4; 11 nucleotides match TRBD2. The junction had 7 bases not matched to a gene; V was cut back by 0 bases and J by 2 bases. This CDR3 comprises 17 residues. Germline CDR1 is SGHNT and CDR2 is YYREEE (reference sequence). The CDR3 is CASSLGSSGRSPYEQYF. Here the CDR3 DNA reads TGTGCCAGCAGCTTGGGCTCTAGCGGGAGGAGTCCCTACGAGCAGTACTTC.

The chain has TRBV28 and TRBJ1-2; TRBD1 might be the D (5 bases). Germline-derived CDR1 and CDR2 are MDHEN and SYDVKM. The V and J ends lost 6 bases and 4 bases respectively, with 12 bases between them. The CDR3 is 13 amino acids. The CDR3 bases are TGTGCCAGCAGCCCGGACAACCTCTATGGCTACACCTTC. This codes for CASSPDNLYGYTF.

The chain is built from TRBV18 and TRBJ2-5; D is uncertain. V was shortened by 6 bases and J by 5 bases, with 16 bases between the two germline ends. The CDR3 consists of 14 residues. Germline V gene sequence: CDR1 KGHSH, CDR2 LQKENI. CDR3 region: CASSPTDGAETQYF. The DNA for the CDR3 is TGTGCCAGCTCCCCCACAGACGGAGCGGAGACCCAGTACTTC.

V usage is TRBV7-2 and J usage is TRBJ2-1; D remains ambiguous. The CDR3 is made up of 16 amino acids. Germline V gene lookup returns CDR1 SGHTA and CDR2 FQGNSA. Between the trimmed V and J ends, which lost 2 bases and 7 bases, there was a span of 18 bases. The CDR3 bases are TGTGCCAGCAGCTTAATTGGTGGGTGGGCCCGGAATGAGCAGTTCTTC. Amino acid sequence: CASSLIGGWARNEQFF.